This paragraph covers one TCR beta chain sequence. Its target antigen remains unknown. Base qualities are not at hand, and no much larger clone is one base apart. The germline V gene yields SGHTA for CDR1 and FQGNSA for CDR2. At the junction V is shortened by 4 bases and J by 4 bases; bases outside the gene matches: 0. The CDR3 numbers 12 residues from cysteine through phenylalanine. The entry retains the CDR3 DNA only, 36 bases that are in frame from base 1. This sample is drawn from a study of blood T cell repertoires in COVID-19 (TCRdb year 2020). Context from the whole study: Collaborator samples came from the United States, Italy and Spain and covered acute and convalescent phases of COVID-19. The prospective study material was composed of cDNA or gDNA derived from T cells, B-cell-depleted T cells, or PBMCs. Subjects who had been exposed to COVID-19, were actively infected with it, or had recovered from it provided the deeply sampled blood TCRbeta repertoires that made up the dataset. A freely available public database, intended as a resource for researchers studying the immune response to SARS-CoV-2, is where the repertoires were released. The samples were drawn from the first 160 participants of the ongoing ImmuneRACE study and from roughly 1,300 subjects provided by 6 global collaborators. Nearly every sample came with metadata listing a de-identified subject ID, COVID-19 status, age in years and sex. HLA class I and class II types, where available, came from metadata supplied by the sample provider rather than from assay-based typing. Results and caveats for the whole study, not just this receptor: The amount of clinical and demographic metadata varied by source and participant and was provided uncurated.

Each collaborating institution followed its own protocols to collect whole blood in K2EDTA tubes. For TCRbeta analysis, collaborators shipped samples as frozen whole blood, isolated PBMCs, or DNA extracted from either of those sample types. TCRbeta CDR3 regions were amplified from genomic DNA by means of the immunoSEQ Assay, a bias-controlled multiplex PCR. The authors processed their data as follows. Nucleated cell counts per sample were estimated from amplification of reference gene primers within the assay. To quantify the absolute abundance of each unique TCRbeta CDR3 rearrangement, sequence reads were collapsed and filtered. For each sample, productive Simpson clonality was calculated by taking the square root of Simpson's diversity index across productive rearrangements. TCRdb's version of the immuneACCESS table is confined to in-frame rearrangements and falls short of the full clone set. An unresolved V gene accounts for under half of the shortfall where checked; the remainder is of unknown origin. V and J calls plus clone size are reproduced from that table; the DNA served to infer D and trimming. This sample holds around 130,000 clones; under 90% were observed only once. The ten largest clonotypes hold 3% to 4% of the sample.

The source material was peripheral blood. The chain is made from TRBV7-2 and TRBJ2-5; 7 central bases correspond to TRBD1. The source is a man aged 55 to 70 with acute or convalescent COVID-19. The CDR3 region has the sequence CASSSGGETQYF. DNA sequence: TGTGCCAGCAGCTCAGGGGGAGAGACCCAGTACTTC.